A single sample is the source of the 7 T cell receptor beta chains below, sequenced in a study of shared clonotypes between healthy human individuals. Method: immunoSEQ multiplex PCR; TCRdb's copy keeps in-frame clones and lacks some. The sample yields hundreds of thousands of clones, roughly 80% seen once. The sample consisted of PBMCs. The receptors originated from a woman aged 40 to 50 in good health. Some clones in this sample may be carry-over from other donors' samples.

This clone was detected only a few times. The chain couples TRBV29-1 to TRBJ2-7; perhaps TRBD2 as D (6 bases). V was cut by 6 bases and J by 0 bases, with 12 bases left in between. Per germline, CDR1 SQVTM and CDR2 ANQGSEA. The CDR3 totals 13 residues. DNA of the CDR3: TGCAGCGTCATCCGGGACTCCTCCTACGAGCAGTACTTC. Its protein product is CSVIRDSSYEQYF.

The chain employs TRBV5-1 and TRBJ2-1, with 12 bases that match TRBD2. This CDR3 has 15 amino acids. Trimming at V came to 7 bases and at J to 4 bases, leaving 6 bases not matched to a gene. Germline assignment: CDR1 SGHRS and CDR2 YFSETQ. The CDR3 nucleotides read TGCGCCAGCGGGCCTCTAGCGGGAGGGTACAATGAGCAGTTCTTC. Encoded protein: CASGPLAGGYNEQFF.

V usage is TRBV10-3 and J usage is TRBJ1-1; possibly TRBD1 for D (5 bases). V shed 7 bases and J shed 4 bases, with 16 bases lying between them. Germline V gene data show CDR1 as ENHRY and CDR2 as SYGVKD. This CDR3 has 14 amino acids. CDR3 nucleotides: TGTGCCATCACCGGGGGGGGTGACGGCACTGAAGCTTTCTTT. Its translation is CAITGGGDGTEAFF.

This clone was seen at least ten times. This chain links TRBV7-9 with TRBJ1-1, with D unresolved. In germline, CDR1 is SEHNR, CDR2 FQNEAQ (reference sequence). Trimming left V 1 base short and J 2 bases short, with 8 bases between. This CDR3 spans 14 amino acids. CDR3 DNA: TGTGCCAGCAGCTTAGGGCTTCCAAACACTGAAGCTTTCTTT. It codes for CASSLGLPNTEAFF.

This chain uses TRBV10-2 with TRBJ1-4; 8 positions match TRBD1. The V segment lost 2 bases and the J segment 8 bases; nucleotides outside the gene matches: 7. The CDR3 consists of 15 residues. The germline V gene encodes CDR1 WSHSY and CDR2 SAAADI. Written as DNA, the CDR3 is TGCGCCAGCAGTGAGCTTGGACAGGGTTGGGAAAAACTGTTTTTT. Translated: CASSELGQGWEKLFF.

The chain carries TRBV12-5 and TRBJ2-3; D remains unclear. Germline CDR1 reads LGHNT; CDR2 reads FRNRAP. V dropped 3 bases and J dropped 5 bases, with 12 bases sitting between them. The CDR3 length is 14 residues. The CDR3 here is CASGFGRPEDTQYF. CDR3 DNA: TGTGCTAGTGGTTTTGGGCGGCCGGAAGATACGCAGTATTTT.

This chain connects TRBV6-1 to TRBJ1-1; TRBD1 is a possible D gene (6 bases). This CDR3 is built from 13 residues. The ends were cut back, 4 bases at V and 2 bases at J, with 8 bases in the middle. The germline V gene has CDR1 MNHNS and CDR2 SASEGT. The CDR3 loop is CASSVQGNTEAFF. The CDR3 bases are TGTGCCAGCAGTGTACAGGGTAACACTGAAGCTTTCTTT.